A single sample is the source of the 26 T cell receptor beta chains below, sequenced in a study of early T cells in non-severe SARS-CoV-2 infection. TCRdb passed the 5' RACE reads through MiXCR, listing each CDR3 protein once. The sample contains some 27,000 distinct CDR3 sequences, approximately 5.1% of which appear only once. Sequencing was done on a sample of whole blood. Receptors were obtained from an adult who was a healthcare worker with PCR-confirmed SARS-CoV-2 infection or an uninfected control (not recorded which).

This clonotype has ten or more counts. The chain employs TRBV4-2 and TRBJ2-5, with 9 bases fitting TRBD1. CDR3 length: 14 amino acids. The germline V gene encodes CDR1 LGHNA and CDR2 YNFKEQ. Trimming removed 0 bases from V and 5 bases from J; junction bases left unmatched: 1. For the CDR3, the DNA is TGTGCCAGCAGCCAAGAAGGACAGGGGGAGACCCAGTACTTC. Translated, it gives CASSQEGQGETQYF.

The CDR3 DNA reads as TGTGCCAGCAGCCAGACAGTATCAAGCTCCTACGAGCAGTACTTC. Translating it yields CASSQTVSSSYEQYF. V usage is TRBV7-9 and J usage is TRBJ2-7, with TRBD1 as a possible D gene (5 bases). CDR3 size: 15 residues. The germline V gene encodes CDR1 SEHNR and CDR2 FQNEAQ (reference sequence). Trimming removed 5 bases at V and 0 bases at J, with 14 bases between.

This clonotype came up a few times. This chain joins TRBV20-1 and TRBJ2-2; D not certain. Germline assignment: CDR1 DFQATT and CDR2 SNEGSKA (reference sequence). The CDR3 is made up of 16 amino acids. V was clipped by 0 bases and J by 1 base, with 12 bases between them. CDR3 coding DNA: TGCAGTGCTAGAGATCCCTCGGTGGTGAACACCGGGGAGCTGTTTTTT. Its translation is CSARDPSVVNTGELFF.

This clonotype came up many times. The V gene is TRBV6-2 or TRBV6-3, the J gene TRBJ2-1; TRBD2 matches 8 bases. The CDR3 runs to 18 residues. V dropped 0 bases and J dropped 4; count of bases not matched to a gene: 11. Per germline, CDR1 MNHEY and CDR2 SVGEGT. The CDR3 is CASSYSRAAGGPYNEQFF. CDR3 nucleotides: TGTGCCAGCAGTTACTCGAGGGCTGCGGGGGGACCTTACAATGAGCAGTTCTTC.

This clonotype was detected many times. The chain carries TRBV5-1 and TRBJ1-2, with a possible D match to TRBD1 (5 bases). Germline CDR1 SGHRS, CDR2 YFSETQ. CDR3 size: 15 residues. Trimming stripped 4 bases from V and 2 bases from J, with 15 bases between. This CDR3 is CASSPTRAGNYGYTF. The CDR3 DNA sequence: TGCGCCAGCAGCCCTACTAGGGCAGGGAACTATGGCTACACCTTC.

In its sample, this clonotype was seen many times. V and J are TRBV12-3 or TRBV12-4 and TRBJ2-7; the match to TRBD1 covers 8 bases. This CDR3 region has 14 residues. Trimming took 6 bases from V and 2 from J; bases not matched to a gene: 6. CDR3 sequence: CASSIGGQAYEQYF. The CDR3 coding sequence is TGTGCCAGCAGCATCGGGGGACAGGCCTACGAGCAGTACTTC.

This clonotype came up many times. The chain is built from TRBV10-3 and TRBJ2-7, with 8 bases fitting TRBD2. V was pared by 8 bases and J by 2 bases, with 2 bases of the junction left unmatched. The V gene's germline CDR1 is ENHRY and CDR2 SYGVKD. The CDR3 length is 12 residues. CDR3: CAIGGGTYEQYF. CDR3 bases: TGTGCCATCGGCGGGGGGACCTACGAGCAGTACTTC.

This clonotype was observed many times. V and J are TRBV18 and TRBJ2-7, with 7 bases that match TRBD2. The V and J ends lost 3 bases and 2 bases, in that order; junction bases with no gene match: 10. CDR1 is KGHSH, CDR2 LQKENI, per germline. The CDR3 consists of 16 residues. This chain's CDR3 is CASSPFLAEAPYEQYF. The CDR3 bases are TGTGCCAGCTCACCTTTCCTAGCGGAGGCTCCCTACGAGCAGTACTTC. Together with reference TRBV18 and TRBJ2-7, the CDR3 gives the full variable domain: NAGVMQNPRHLVRRRGQEARLRCSPMKGHSHVYWYRQLPEEGLKFMVYLQKENIIDESGMPKERFSAEFPKEGPSILRIQQVVRGDSAAYFCASSPFLAEAPYEQYFGPGTRLTVT.

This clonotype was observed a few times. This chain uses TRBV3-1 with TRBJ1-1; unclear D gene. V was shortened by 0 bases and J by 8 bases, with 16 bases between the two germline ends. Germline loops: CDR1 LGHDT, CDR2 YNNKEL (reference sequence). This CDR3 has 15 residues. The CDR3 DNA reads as TGTGCCAGCAGCCAAGAATCCACCCGGCGTCTGGAAGCTTTCTTT. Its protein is CASSQESTRRLEAFF.

The CDR3, as DNA: TGTGCCAGCTCACTCGGGACAGGCCGTCTTGAAGCTTTCTTT. Its protein is CASSLGTGRLEAFF. This chain connects TRBV18 to TRBJ1-1, with 8 bases aligning to TRBD1. The CDR3 covers 14 residues. The junction had 8 bases not matched to a gene; V was cut back by 4 bases and J by 7 bases. Germline V gene data show CDR1 as KGHSH and CDR2 as LQKENI.

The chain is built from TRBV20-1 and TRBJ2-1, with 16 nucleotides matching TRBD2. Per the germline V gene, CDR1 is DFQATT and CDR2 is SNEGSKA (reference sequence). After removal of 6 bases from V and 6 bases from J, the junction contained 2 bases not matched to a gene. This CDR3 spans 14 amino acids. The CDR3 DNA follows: TGCAGTGCGGGGACTAGCGGGAGGGCCAATGAGCAGTTCTTC. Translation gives CSAGTSGRANEQFF.

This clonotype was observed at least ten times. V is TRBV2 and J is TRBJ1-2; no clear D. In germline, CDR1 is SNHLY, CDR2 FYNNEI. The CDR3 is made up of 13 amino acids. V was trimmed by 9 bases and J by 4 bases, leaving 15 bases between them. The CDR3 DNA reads TGTGCCAGTGCCCCCAGGCAAAGCTATGGCTACACCTTC. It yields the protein CASAPRQSYGYTF. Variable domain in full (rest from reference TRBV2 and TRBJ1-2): EPEVTQTPSHQVTQMGQEVILRCVPISNHLYFYWYRQILGQKVEFLVSFYNNEISEKSEIFDDQFSVERPDGSNFTLKIRSTKLEDSAMYFCASAPRQSYGYTFGSGTRLTVV.

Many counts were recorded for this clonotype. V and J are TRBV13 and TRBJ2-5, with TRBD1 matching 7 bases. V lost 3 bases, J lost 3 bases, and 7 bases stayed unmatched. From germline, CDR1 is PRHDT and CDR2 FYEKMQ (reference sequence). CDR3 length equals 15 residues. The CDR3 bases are TGTGCCAGCAGCTTTAGAAAGGGGGCGAAAGAGACCCAGTACTTC. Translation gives CASSFRKGAKETQYF. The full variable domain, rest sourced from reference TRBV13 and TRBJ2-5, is AAGVIQSPRHLIKEKRETATLKCYPIPRHDTVYWYQQGPGQDPQFLISFYEKMQSDKGSIPDRFSAQQFSDYHSELNMSSLELGDSALYFCASSFRKGAKETQYFGPGTRLLVL.

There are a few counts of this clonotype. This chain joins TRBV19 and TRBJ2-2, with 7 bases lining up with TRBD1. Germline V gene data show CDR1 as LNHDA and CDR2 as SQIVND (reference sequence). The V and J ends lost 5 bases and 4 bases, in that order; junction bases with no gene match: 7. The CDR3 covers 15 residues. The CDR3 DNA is TGTGCCAGTAGTTCACGACAGGGTAGCACCGGGGAGCTGTTTTTT. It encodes CASSSRQGSTGELFF.

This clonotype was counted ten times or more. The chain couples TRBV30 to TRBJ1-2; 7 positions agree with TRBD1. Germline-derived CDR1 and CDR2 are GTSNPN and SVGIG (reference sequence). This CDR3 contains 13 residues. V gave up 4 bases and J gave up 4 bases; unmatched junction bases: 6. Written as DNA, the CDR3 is TGTGCCTGGACCGACAGGGCGGGCTATGGCTACACCTTC. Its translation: CAWTDRAGYGYTF.

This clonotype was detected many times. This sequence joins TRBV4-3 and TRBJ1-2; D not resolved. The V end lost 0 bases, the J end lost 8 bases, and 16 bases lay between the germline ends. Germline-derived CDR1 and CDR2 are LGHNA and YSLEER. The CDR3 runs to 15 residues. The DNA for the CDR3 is TGCGCCAGCAGCCAAGAGACCACCCTCTTGGGAGGCTACACCTTC. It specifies CASSQETTLLGGYTF.

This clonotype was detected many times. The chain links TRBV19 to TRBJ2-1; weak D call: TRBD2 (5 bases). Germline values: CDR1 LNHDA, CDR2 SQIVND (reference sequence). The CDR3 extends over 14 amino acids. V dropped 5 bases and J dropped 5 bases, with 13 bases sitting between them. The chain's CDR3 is CASSDGGFNNEQFF. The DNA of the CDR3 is TGTGCCAGTAGTGACGGCGGGTTCAACAATGAGCAGTTCTTC.

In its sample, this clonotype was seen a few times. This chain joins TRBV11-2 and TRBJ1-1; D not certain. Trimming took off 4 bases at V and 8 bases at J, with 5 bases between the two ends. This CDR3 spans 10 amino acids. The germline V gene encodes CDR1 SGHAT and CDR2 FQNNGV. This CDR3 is CASSSQEAFF. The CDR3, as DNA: TGTGCCAGCAGCTCGCAGGAAGCTTTCTTT.

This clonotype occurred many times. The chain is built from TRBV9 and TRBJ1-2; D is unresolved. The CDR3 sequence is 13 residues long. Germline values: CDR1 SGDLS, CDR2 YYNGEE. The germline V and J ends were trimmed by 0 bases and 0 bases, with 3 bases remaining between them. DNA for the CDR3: TGTGCCAGCAGCGTAGACGCTAACTATGGCTACACCTTC. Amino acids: CASSVDANYGYTF.

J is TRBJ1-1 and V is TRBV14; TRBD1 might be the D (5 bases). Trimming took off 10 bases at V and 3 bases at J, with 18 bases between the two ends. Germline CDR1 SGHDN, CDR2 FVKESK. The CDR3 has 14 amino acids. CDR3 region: CATRDQGTYTEAFF. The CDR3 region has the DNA TGTGCCACCCGGGACCAGGGAACCTACACTGAAGCTTTCTTT.

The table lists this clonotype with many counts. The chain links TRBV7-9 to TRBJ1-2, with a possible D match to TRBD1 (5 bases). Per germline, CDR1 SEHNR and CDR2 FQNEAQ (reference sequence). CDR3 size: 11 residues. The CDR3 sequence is CAGADNYGYTF. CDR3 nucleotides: TGTGCAGGGGCGGATAACTATGGCTACACCTTC.

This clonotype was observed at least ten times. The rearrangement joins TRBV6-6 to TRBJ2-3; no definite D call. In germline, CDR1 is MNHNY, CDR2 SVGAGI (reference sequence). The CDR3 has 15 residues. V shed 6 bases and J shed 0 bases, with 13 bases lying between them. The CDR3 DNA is TGTGCCAGCAGCTCCAGGACCGTGAGCACAGATACGCAGTATTTT. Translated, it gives CASSSRTVSTDTQYF.

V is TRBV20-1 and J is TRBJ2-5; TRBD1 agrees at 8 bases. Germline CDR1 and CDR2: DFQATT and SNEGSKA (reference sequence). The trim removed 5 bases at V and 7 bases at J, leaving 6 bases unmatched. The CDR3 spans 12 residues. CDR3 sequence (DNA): TGCAGTGCTCGTGGACAGGGTAGGACCCAGTACTTC. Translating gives CSARGQGRTQYF.

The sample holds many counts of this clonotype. CDR3 region: CAWSRDRGTDTQYF. The CDR3 coding sequence is TGTGCCTGGAGTCGAGACAGGGGCACAGATACGCAGTATTTT. V is TRBV30 and J is TRBJ2-3; 7 bases agree with TRBD1. This CDR3 spans 14 amino acids. The V segment lost 2 bases and the J segment 1 base; nucleotides outside the gene matches: 3. CDR1 and CDR2 (germline): GTSNPN, SVGIG (reference sequence).

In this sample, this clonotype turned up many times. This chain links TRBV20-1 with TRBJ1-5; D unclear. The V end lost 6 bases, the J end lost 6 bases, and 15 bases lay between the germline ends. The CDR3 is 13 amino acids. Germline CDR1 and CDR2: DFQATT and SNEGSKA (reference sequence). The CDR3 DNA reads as TGCAGTGCCCAGGAGTTTGATAGTCAGCCCCAGCATTTT. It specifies CSAQEFDSQPQHF.

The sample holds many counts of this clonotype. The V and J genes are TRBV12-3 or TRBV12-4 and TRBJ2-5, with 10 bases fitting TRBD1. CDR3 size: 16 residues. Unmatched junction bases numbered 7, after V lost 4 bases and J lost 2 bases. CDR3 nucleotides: TGTGCCAGCAGTTCGACCGGGACAGGGGTGCAAGAGACCCAGTACTTC. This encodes CASSSTGTGVQETQYF.